Given below is one T cell receptor (beta chain) in context. Antigen unknown. The isolated RNA, all of it, was reverse transcribed, so expressed TCRB transcripts were what got sequenced. Generated by immunoSEQ multiplex PCR, the TCRdb table keeps only in-frame clones and is missing some. The sample includes roughly 300,000 clones, around 15% of them seen just once. The V and J ends lost 3 bases and 2 bases, in that order; junction bases with no gene match: 6. The CDR3 covers 17 residues. From germline, CDR1 is SGDLS and CDR2 YYNGEE. The sample originates from a study of beta chain features in type 1 diabetes. Study observations and caveats: Within each of all four CD4+ subsets, Type 1 diabetes patients had TCRB CDR3s that were moderately but significantly shorter.

V is TRBV9 and J is TRBJ2-6; 9 bases are shared with TRBD1. The sequence came from a man aged 25 to 45 with type 1 diabetes. The sample was naive CD4+ T cells from blood. CDR3 region: CASSDRDRVAGANVLTF. CDR3 coding DNA: TGTGCCAGCAGCGACCGGGACAGGGTTGCTGGGGCCAACGTCCTGACTTTC. Full variable domain (remainder filled in from reference TRBV9 and TRBJ2-6): DSGVTQTPKHLITATGQRVTLRCSPRSGDLSVYWYQQSLDQGLQFLIQYYNGEERAKGNILERFSAQQFPDLHSELNLSSLELGDSALYFCASSDRDRVAGANVLTFGAGSRLTVL.